This record looks at one TCR beta chain sequence and its context. Its antigen is not identified. These data come from a study of OX40 agonist ivuxolimab in advanced cancers. Notes on the study in general: At 0.1 to 3.0 mg/kg and by week 6, clonal expansion occurred in CD4+ and CD8+ blood T cells. Averaged across samples, CD8+ T cells carried more expanded clones than CD4+ did.

Produced via immunoSEQ multiplex PCR; TCRdb's table is partial and in-frame only. The table has fewer than 70,000 clones, about 90% seen once; the top ten hold under 3.5%. The receptor was derived from an adult with an advanced solid tumor such as melanoma, head and neck, liver or kidney cancer. The source was CD4+ or CD8+ T cells sorted from blood, collected in a trial of the OX40 agonist ivuxolimab.

The CDR3 region is CATSGFPGTSGGNEQFF. The CDR3, as DNA: TGTGCCACCAGCGGCTTTCCCGGGACTAGCGGTGGGAATGAGCAGTTCTTC. This chain joins TRBV15 and TRBJ2-1, with 11 bases fitting TRBD2. Unmatched junction bases numbered 13, after V lost 5 bases and J lost 7 bases. The length of the CDR3 is 17 residues. From germline, CDR1 is LNHNV and CDR2 YYDKDF (reference sequence).